This T cell receptor (beta chain) is drawn from a study of early T cells in non-severe SARS-CoV-2 infection. The germline CDR1 and CDR2 sequences are MGHDK and SYGVNS. Trimming left V 8 bases short and J 9 bases short, with 17 bases between. The CDR3 loop spans 13 amino acids. Findings and caveats of the study: VDJdb matches were skewed toward anti-spike CD8 T cell responses.

This clonotype was seen repeatedly, ten times or more. Its target is not known. One entry per CDR3 protein results from TCRdb running MiXCR on the 5' RACE reads. The sample has roughly 41,000 distinct CDR3 sequences, 5.8% seen once; the top ten hold roughly 25%. The J gene is TRBJ1-5, the V gene TRBV25-1, with D uncertain. The TCR originated in an adult who was a healthcare worker with PCR-confirmed SARS-CoV-2 infection or an uninfected control (not recorded which). Sequencing was done on a sample of whole blood. The CDR3 DNA reads TGTGCCAGCGGGGAGGACGGCCGCGGGCCCCAGCATTTT. This gives the protein CASGEDGRGPQHF.